The 15 T cell receptor beta chains reported below all come from one sample, sequenced in a study of CXCR3-negative and CXCR3-positive naive CD8 T cells. Carrying UMI labels, the TRB cDNA libraries were prepared through 5' RACE. Reprocessing the 5' RACE reads, TCRdb reports a single entry for every CDR3 protein and omits DNA. This sample's table has roughly 40,000 distinct CDR3 sequences. The sample taken for sequencing was memory CD8+ T cells from blood. The receptors shown here come from a human donor in good health. Some clones in this sample may be carry-over from other donors' samples.

The CDR3 loop reads CASSSVGTGRTEAFF. The chain is built from TRBV13 and TRBJ1-1; the D gene TCRdb calls, TRBD1, cannot be checked with no DNA. Germline V lookup: CDR1 PRHDT, CDR2 FYEKMQ (reference sequence). The CDR3 consists of 15 residues.

This chain joins TRBV3-1 and TRBJ2-1; TCRdb designates TRBD2, a call that cannot be tested without DNA. The CDR3 runs to 17 residues. Germline assignment: CDR1 LGHDT and CDR2 YNNKEL (reference sequence). The chain's CDR3 is CASSLGRLAGTYNEQFF.

The rearrangement links TRBV7-9 to TRBJ1-2; TCRdb designates TRBD1, a call that cannot be tested without DNA. The V gene's germline CDR1 is SEHNR and CDR2 FQNEAQ (reference sequence). The CDR3 has 15 residues. CDR3 in amino acids: CASSDTGTGSPGYTF.

The chain carries TRBV29-1 and TRBJ2-4; without DNA, the TCRdb call of TRBD1 cannot be checked. The length of the CDR3 is 13 residues. The germline V gene encodes CDR1 SQVTM and CDR2 ANQGSEA. This CDR3 is CSVSADGQNIQYF.

The V call is TRBV28, the J call TRBJ1-5. This CDR3 spans 12 amino acids. Germline V CDR1 and CDR2: MDHEN, SYDVKM. The CDR3: CASSSQNQPQHF. Looking up the rest from reference TRBV28 and TRBJ1-5 gives the full variable domain: DVKVTQSSRYLVKRTGEKVFLECVQDMDHENMFWYRQDPGLGLRLIYFSYDVKMKEKGDIPEGYSVSREKKERFSLILESASTNQTSMYLCASSSQNQPQHFGDGTRLSIL.

The V call is TRBV29-1, the J call TRBJ2-1; absent DNA, TCRdb's TRBD2 call cannot be checked. This CDR3 is built from 15 residues. Looked up from germline, CDR1 is SQVTM and CDR2 is ANQGSEA. The CDR3 is CSVLVAGLSYNEQFF.

The chain combines TRBV29-1 with TRBJ2-3; TCRdb's assignment of TRBD2 cannot be checked, as there is no DNA. This CDR3 is 16 amino acids long. From germline, CDR1 is SQVTM and CDR2 ANQGSEA. CDR3 in amino acids: CSVDPWTSGSTDTQYF.

The chain links TRBV29-1 to TRBJ2-5; TCRdb indicates TRBD2, and absent DNA this call remains unverified. Per the germline V gene, CDR1 is SQVTM and CDR2 is ANQGSEA. CDR3 length: 18 amino acids. The CDR3 reads CSVEGSQLAGVYQETQYF.

The chain combines TRBV7-8 with TRBJ1-1. Germline CDR1 and CDR2: SGHVS and FQNEAQ. CDR3 length equals 15 residues. CDR3 protein: CASSLSSSTNTEAFF.

CDR3 in amino acids: CASLPLSPSGRQETQYF. The V and J genes are TRBV18 and TRBJ2-5; TCRdb gives TRBD2 as the D gene, but with no DNA this cannot be confirmed. The CDR3 extends over 17 amino acids. Per germline, CDR1 KGHSH and CDR2 LQKENI.

The chain uses TRBV2 and TRBJ2-7; TCRdb designates TRBD1, a call that cannot be tested without DNA. Per the germline V gene, CDR1 is SNHLY and CDR2 is FYNNEI. The CDR3 sequence is 15 residues long. The CDR3 protein is CASSEPDRAYHEQYF.

This rearrangement joins TRBV15 to TRBJ1-5. Germline loops: CDR1 LNHNV, CDR2 YYDKDF (reference sequence). CDR3 length: 12 residues. The CDR3 protein is CATSGGYQPQHF.

The CDR3 sequence is CSVVKPGQGFEQETQYF. The chain joins TRBV29-1 to TRBJ2-5; TCRdb names TRBD1, which stays unverified in the absence of DNA. The germline V gene encodes CDR1 SQVTM and CDR2 ANQGSEA. The CDR3 is 17 amino acids.

V and J are TRBV4-2 and TRBJ2-7; as DNA is missing, the TRBD1 call by TCRdb cannot be tested. CDR3 size: 15 residues. Germline-derived CDR1 and CDR2 are LGHNA and YNFKEQ. This CDR3 reads CASSQGLGQVDEQYF.

The chain combines TRBV7-2 with TRBJ2-7. Germline values: CDR1 SGHTA, CDR2 FQGNSA. The CDR3 totals 11 residues. The CDR3 reads CASTFGYEQYF.